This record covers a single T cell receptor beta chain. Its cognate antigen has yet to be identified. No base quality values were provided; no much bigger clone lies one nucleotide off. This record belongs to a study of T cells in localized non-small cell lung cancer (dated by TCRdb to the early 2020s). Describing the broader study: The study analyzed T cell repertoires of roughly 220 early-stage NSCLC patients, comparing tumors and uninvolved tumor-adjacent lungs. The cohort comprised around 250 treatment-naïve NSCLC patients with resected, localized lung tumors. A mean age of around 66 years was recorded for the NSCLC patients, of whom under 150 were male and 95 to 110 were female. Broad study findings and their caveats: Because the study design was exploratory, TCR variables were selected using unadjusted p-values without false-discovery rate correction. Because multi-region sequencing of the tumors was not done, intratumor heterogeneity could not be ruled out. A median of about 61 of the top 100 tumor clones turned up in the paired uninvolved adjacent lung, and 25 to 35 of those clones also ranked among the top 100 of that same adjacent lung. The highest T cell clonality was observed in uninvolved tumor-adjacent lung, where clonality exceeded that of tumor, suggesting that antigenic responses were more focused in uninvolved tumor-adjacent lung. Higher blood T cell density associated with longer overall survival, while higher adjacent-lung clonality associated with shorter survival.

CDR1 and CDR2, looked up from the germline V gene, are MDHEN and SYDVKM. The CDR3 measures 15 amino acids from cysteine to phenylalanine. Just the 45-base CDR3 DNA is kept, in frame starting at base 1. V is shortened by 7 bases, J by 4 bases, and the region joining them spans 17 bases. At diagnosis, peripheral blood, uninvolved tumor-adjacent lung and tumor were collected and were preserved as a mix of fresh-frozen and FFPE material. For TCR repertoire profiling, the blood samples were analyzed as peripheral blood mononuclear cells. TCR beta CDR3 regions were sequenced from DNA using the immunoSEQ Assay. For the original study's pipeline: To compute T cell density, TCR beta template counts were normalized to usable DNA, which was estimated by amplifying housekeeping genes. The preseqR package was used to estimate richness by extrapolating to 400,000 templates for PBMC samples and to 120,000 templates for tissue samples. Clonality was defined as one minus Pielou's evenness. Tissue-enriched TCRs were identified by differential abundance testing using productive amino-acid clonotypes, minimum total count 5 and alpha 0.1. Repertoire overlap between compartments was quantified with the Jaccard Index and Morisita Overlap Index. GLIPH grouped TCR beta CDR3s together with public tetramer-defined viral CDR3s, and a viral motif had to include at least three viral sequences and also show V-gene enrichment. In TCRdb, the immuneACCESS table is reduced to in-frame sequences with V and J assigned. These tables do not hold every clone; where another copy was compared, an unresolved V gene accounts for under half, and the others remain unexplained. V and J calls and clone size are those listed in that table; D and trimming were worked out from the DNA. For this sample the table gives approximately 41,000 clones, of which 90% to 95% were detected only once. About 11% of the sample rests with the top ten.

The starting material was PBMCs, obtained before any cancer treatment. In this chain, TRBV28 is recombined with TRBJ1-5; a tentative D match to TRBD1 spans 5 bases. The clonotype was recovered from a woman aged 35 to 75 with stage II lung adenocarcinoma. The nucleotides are TGTGCCAGCACCCTTGGTGGGGCATTAAATCAGCCCCAGCATTTT. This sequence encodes CASTLGGALNQPQHF.